These 8 T cell receptor beta chains were sequenced from one sample in a study of T-cell reconstitution after alpha-beta-depleted transplantation in children. The authors prepared the TCRbeta library with unique molecular identifiers. TCRdb ran MiXCR on the PCR reads and lists one entry per CDR3 protein. The data show about 370,000 distinct CDR3 sequences, around 21% seen once. The source material was PBMCs from the stem cell graft donor, sampled from the stem cell graft. These receptors came from a human donor who donated a stem cell graft to a child with acute myeloid leukemia.

This clonotype was picked up a small number of times. The J gene is TRBJ2-7, the V gene TRBV20-1, with a possible D match to TRBD1 (6 bases). Germline CDR1 is DFQATT and CDR2 is SNEGSKA (reference sequence). V was cut by 0 bases and J by 0 bases, with 9 bases left in between. CDR3 length: 14 amino acids. CDR3 DNA: TGCAGTGCTAGAGAAGACAGGAGCTCCTACGAGCAGTACTTC. Amino acid sequence: CSAREDRSSYEQYF.

This clonotype was counted between two and nine times. The J gene is TRBJ2-1, the V gene TRBV11-1, with 12 bases identical to TRBD2. The germline gives CDR1 SGHAT, CDR2 FQDESV (reference sequence). The CDR3 runs 21 residues. J gave up 0 bases and V 1 base, and 13 bases lay outside the gene matches. The CDR3 here is CASSLVGRRTSGISSYNEQFF. Written as DNA, the CDR3 is TGTGCCAGCAGCTTAGTAGGTCGGAGGACTAGCGGGATTAGCTCCTACAATGAGCAGTTCTTC.

This clonotype has a count of ten or more. This rearrangement joins TRBV19 to TRBJ2-7; no clear D. The ends were cut back, 1 base at V and 2 bases at J, with 6 bases in the middle. Germline CDR1 and CDR2: LNHDA and SQIVND (reference sequence). This CDR3 has 13 residues. This CDR3 reads CASSIGATYEQYF. In DNA form, the CDR3 reads TGTGCCAGTAGTATAGGGGCTACCTACGAGCAGTACTTC.

This clonotype was counted at least ten times. The CDR3 nucleotides are TGCAGCGTTGAAGGTAGCGGGAGGGTAAATGAGCAGTTCTTC. Translation: CSVEGSGRVNEQFF. The genes are TRBV29-1 and TRBJ2-1, with 11 bases aligning to TRBD2. The junction had 3 bases not matched to a gene; V was cut back by 1 base and J by 7 bases. The CDR3 length is 14 residues. From germline, CDR1 is SQVTM and CDR2 ANQGSEA.

At least ten counts were recorded for this clonotype. This rearrangement joins TRBV15 to TRBJ2-7; 7 nucleotides match TRBD1. V was pared by 5 bases and J by 4 bases, with 8 bases of the junction left unmatched. Germline assignment: CDR1 LNHNV and CDR2 YYDKDF (reference sequence). CDR3 length: 14 amino acids. The DNA of the CDR3 is TGTGCCACCAGCGGCTACAGGGGACCGTACGAGCAGTACTTC. Encoded protein: CATSGYRGPYEQYF.

The gene calls are TRBV20-1 and TRBJ2-7, with TRBD1 matching 9 bases. In germline, CDR1 is DFQATT, CDR2 SNEGSKA (reference sequence). CDR3 length: 11 residues. After removal of 5 bases from V and 9 bases from J, the junction contained 5 bases not matched to a gene. The CDR3 nucleotides read TGCAGTGCTCCACAGACAGGGGGGCAGTACTTC. Protein sequence: CSAPQTGGQYF.

As for this clonotype: This may come from a read error, since a much larger clone is one base off. The rearrangement links TRBV28 to TRBJ2-7; TRBD1 matches 7 bases. V shed 5 bases and J 2 bases; nucleotides not matched to a gene: 3. In germline, CDR1 is MDHEN, CDR2 SYDVKM. CDR3 length equals 13 residues. In nucleotides, the CDR3 is TGTGCCAGCAGTAGGGGACAGCCCTACGAGCAGTACTTC. It encodes CASSRGQPYEQYF.

This clonotype was recorded a few times. CDR3 sequence (DNA): TGCAGCGCTGTAGCCGAGGGCAGGCATACGACCTACGAGCAGTACTTC. This gives the protein CSAVAEGRHTTYEQYF. This rearrangement joins TRBV29-1 to TRBJ2-7; TRBD2 might be the D (5 bases). This CDR3 has 16 residues. Germline CDR1 reads SQVTM; CDR2 reads ANQGSEA. V was trimmed by 7 bases and J by 2 bases, leaving 24 bases between them.